Given below is one TCR beta chain in context. Its specificity is not known. This CDR3 region has 15 residues. Trimming cost V 0 bases and J 6 bases, with 12 bases left between them. Germline V gene lookup returns CDR1 LGHNA and CDR2 YSLEER. A sample-barcoded 5' primer and a J-beta primer mix were used in a second PCR of roughly 6 to 11 cycles. TCRdb reprocessed the 5' RACE reads via MiXCR and lists one record per CDR3 protein. The sample shows nearly 800,000 distinct CDR3 sequences, around a quarter of them seen only once. Peripheral blood from each donor was collected in a volume of 9.5 to 10 milliliters. The data were obtained in a study of blood T cells in healthy people across ages. Study results and limitations: It was held that the diversity estimates obtained from one million T cells were underestimates. Significant beta diversity loss was already apparent by age roughly 38, declining roughly linearly.

These data were also filed under a second study, of T cells of mothers and their children. Per that paper: cDNA was made from all extracted RNA, about 1.5 ug per 15 ul.

The V and J genes are TRBV4-3 and TRBJ1-5, with D perhaps matching TRBD1 (5 bases). The receptor's source is a boy aged 10-17 years in good health. Material for sequencing was blood. Here the CDR3 reads CASSQDRGAGQPQHF. The DNA of the CDR3 is TGCGCCAGCAGCCAAGATCGAGGGGCGGGTCAGCCCCAGCATTTT.